A selection of T cell receptor beta chains follows, all from one sample in a study of OX40 agonist ivuxolimab in advanced cancers. Assay: immunoSEQ multiplex PCR; the TCRdb copy retains only in-frame clones and omits some. This sample carries 90,000 to 100,000 clones, about 80% of them seen once, and the ten largest clones take more than 1.1%. Material: CD4+ or CD8+ T cells sorted from blood, obtained in a trial of the OX40 agonist ivuxolimab. Every receptor here comes from an adult with an advanced solid tumor such as melanoma, head and neck, liver or kidney cancer. CDR3s include the opening cysteine and the closing phenylalanine or tryptophan. Fields, in order: V gene, J gene, D gene, clone size, CDR3 DNA, CDR3 protein. A D gene is named only where the DNA matches it firmly. Clone size is given for some rows only: seen once, a few or many times, or a class if the clone is expanded.

v_gene: TRBV2
j_gene: TRBJ2-7
d_gene: TRBD1
abundance: .
CDR3nt: TGTGCCAGCAGTGAAGTCAGGGGGCTGGGGGAGCAGTACTTC
CDR3aa: CASSEVRGLGEQYF

v_gene: TRBV30
j_gene: TRBJ1-2
d_gene: .
abundance: .
CDR3nt: TGTGCCTGGAGTGTCCGACAGTCTGGCTACACCTTC
CDR3aa: CAWSVRQSGYTF

v_gene: TRBV5-1
j_gene: TRBJ1-2
d_gene: .
abundance: .
CDR3nt: TGCGCCAGCAGCTCCGGACAGATCGCCGGGGGTGGTGGGTATGGCTACACCTTC
CDR3aa: CASSSGQIAGGGGYGYTF

v_gene: TRBV7-2
j_gene: TRBJ2-5
d_gene: .
abundance: .
CDR3nt: TGTGCCAGCAGCTTAGGAGCTAAAGAGACCCAGTACTTC
CDR3aa: CASSLGAKETQYF

v_gene: TRBV5-1
j_gene: TRBJ1-1
d_gene: TRBD1
abundance: .
CDR3nt: TGCGCCAGCAGCTTGGAGACAGGGGGAGTGTCCACTGAAGCTTTCTTT
CDR3aa: CASSLETGGVSTEAFF

v_gene: TRBV12-5
j_gene: TRBJ1-4
d_gene: TRBD1
abundance: once
CDR3nt: TGTGCTAGTGGACGGACAGGGGTGGATGAAAAACTGTTTTTT
CDR3aa: CASGRTGVDEKLFF

v_gene: TRBV28
j_gene: TRBJ2-5
d_gene: TRBD2
abundance: .
CDR3nt: TGTGCCAGCAGACGCCCGGGCCGGGGGGGGAAAGAGACCCAGTACTTC
CDR3aa: CASRRPGRGGKETQYF

v_gene: TRBV21-1
j_gene: TRBJ2-7
d_gene: .
abundance: .
CDR3nt: TGTGCCAGCAGCGTATGGGACAGGGTCGGGGAGCAGTACTTC
CDR3aa: CASSVWDRVGEQYF

v_gene: TRBV7-2
j_gene: TRBJ2-5
d_gene: .
abundance: once
CDR3nt: TGTGCCAGCAGCTTACAAGAGACCCAGTACTTC
CDR3aa: CASSLQETQYF

v_gene: TRBV5-4
j_gene: TRBJ2-3
d_gene: .
abundance: .
CDR3nt: TGTGCCAGCAGCGTCCCTGCTAGTTCAGATACGCAGTATTTT
CDR3aa: CASSVPASSDTQYF

v_gene: TRBV6-5
j_gene: TRBJ1-1
d_gene: .
abundance: once
CDR3nt: TGTGCCAGCAGTGCCTTCGGAGGGATGAACACTGAAGCTTTCTTT
CDR3aa: CASSAFGGMNTEAFF

v_gene: TRBV12-5
j_gene: TRBJ1-2
d_gene: .
abundance: .
CDR3nt: TGTGCTAGTGCCACGTCCTCCCTCTATGGCTACACCTTC
CDR3aa: CASATSSLYGYTF

v_gene: TRBV4-2
j_gene: TRBJ2-3
d_gene: TRBD2
abundance: .
CDR3nt: TGTGCCAGCAGCCAAGATACGGCACTAGCGGGAGGCACAGATACGCAGTATTTT
CDR3aa: CASSQDTALAGGTDTQYF

v_gene: TRBV6-1
j_gene: TRBJ2-1
d_gene: .
abundance: .
CDR3nt: TGTGCCAGCAGTGTAATCAATGAGCAGTTCTTC
CDR3aa: CASSVINEQFF

v_gene: TRBV28
j_gene: TRBJ2-7
d_gene: TRBD1
abundance: few
CDR3nt: TGTGCCAGCAGTAGGGGGCCGACCTACGAGCAGTACTTC
CDR3aa: CASSRGPTYEQYF

v_gene: TRBV13
j_gene: TRBJ1-1
d_gene: .
abundance: .
CDR3nt: TGTGCCAGCAGCTTAAAAGGGTACACTGAAGCTTTCTTT
CDR3aa: CASSLKGYTEAFF

v_gene: TRBV7-2
j_gene: TRBJ2-2
d_gene: .
abundance: .
CDR3nt: TGTGCCAGCAGCCCCCCGGCCTTTGTCGGGGAGCTGTTTTTT
CDR3aa: CASSPPAFVGELFF

v_gene: TRBV5-5
j_gene: TRBJ1-2
d_gene: .
abundance: .
CDR3nt: TGTGCCAGCGGCACAGGGTCACGTTATGGCTACACCTTC
CDR3aa: CASGTGSRYGYTF

v_gene: TRBV2
j_gene: TRBJ2-1
d_gene: TRBD2
abundance: .
CDR3nt: TGTGCCAGCAGTGACGGGCTGGGCGGGGGGCGAAACTACAATGAGCAGTTCTTC
CDR3aa: CASSDGLGGGRNYNEQFF

v_gene: TRBV19
j_gene: TRBJ2-1
d_gene: TRBD2
abundance: once
CDR3nt: TGTGCCAGTAGTACAGGAAGCGGGAGACTGCGGGATGAGCAGTTCTTC
CDR3aa: CASSTGSGRLRDEQFF

v_gene: TRBV5-4
j_gene: TRBJ1-2
d_gene: .
abundance: .
CDR3nt: TGTGCCAGCACCCCTAGGACTCCGGGGGGCTACACCTTC
CDR3aa: CASTPRTPGGYTF

v_gene: TRBV2
j_gene: TRBJ2-2
d_gene: TRBD1
abundance: few
CDR3nt: TGTGCATCACTTAGGGGGCAGGGCCACTTATCGAACACCGGGGAGCTGTTTTTT
CDR3aa: CASLRGQGHLSNTGELFF

v_gene: TRBV4-2
j_gene: TRBJ1-2
d_gene: .
abundance: .
CDR3nt: TGTGCCAGCAGCCAAGATTGGGCAGGAGATATGGGCTACACCTTC
CDR3aa: CASSQDWAGDMGYTF

v_gene: TRBV18
j_gene: TRBJ1-5
d_gene: TRBD1
abundance: .
CDR3nt: TGTGCCAGCTCGGGACAGGAATATCAGCCCCAGCATTTT
CDR3aa: CASSGQEYQPQHF

v_gene: TRBV18
j_gene: TRBJ2-7
d_gene: .
abundance: .
CDR3nt: TGTGCCAGCGCCGGGACGTCAACCTACGAGCAGTACTTC
CDR3aa: CASAGTSTYEQYF

v_gene: TRBV5-1
j_gene: TRBJ1-3
d_gene: .
abundance: once
CDR3nt: TGCGCCAGCAGCCGGGTAGGGTATGGAAACACCATATATTTT
CDR3aa: CASSRVGYGNTIYF

v_gene: TRBV5-1
j_gene: TRBJ1-6
d_gene: TRBD1
abundance: few
CDR3nt: TGCGCCAGCAGCAACTCTGATGGGACAGTCCACTTT
CDR3aa: CASSNSDGTVHF

v_gene: TRBV6-5
j_gene: TRBJ2-7
d_gene: TRBD2
abundance: .
CDR3nt: TGTGCCAGCAGTTACTCGAGGCTAGCGGGGGACTACGAGCAGTACTTC
CDR3aa: CASSYSRLAGDYEQYF

v_gene: TRBV18
j_gene: TRBJ1-5
d_gene: .
abundance: .
CDR3nt: TGTGCCAGCTCACCCGAACAGGGTGGGCAGCCCCAGCATTTT
CDR3aa: CASSPEQGGQPQHF

v_gene: TRBV19
j_gene: TRBJ2-7
d_gene: TRBD2
abundance: .
CDR3nt: TGTGCCAGTAGTCCGAGGCCAACTAGCGGGGGTATCTACGAGCAGTACTTC
CDR3aa: CASSPRPTSGGIYEQYF

v_gene: TRBV27
j_gene: TRBJ2-7
d_gene: TRBD2
abundance: .
CDR3nt: TGTGCCAGCAGTTTGGGACTAGCGGTCCGAGAGCAGTACTTC
CDR3aa: CASSLGLAVREQYF

v_gene: TRBV6-6
j_gene: TRBJ2-4
d_gene: TRBD2
abundance: .
CDR3nt: TGTGCCAGCAGTTACGCTCCTAGCGGGGGGCAAAACATTCAGTACTTC
CDR3aa: CASSYAPSGGQNIQYF

v_gene: TRBV28
j_gene: TRBJ2-7
d_gene: .
abundance: .
CDR3nt: .
CDR3aa: CASSSSGSSISYEQYF

v_gene: TRBV19
j_gene: TRBJ1-2
d_gene: TRBD1
abundance: .
CDR3nt: TGTGCCAGTAGTATTCAGGGGGCGCGGCATGGCTACACCTTC
CDR3aa: CASSIQGARHGYTF

v_gene: TRBV28
j_gene: TRBJ2-1
d_gene: .
abundance: .
CDR3nt: TGTGCCAACTTGGGGGCCCCACGTGGGAGAAACACGGAAAATGAGCAGTTCTTC
CDR3aa: CANLGAPRGRNTENEQFF

v_gene: TRBV14
j_gene: TRBJ1-2
d_gene: .
abundance: .
CDR3nt: TGTGCCAGCAGCCAAGGGAGACGACAGAACTTATACTATGGCTACACCTTC
CDR3aa: CASSQGRRQNLYYGYTF

v_gene: TRBV14
j_gene: TRBJ2-6
d_gene: TRBD1
abundance: .
CDR3nt: TGTGCCAGCAGCCAATTCAGGACAGGCCTTAGCTCTGGGGCCAACGTCCTGACTTTC
CDR3aa: CASSQFRTGLSSGANVLTF

v_gene: TRBV7-2
j_gene: TRBJ2-7
d_gene: TRBD1
abundance: .
CDR3nt: TGTGCCAGCAGCTTAGATCGGACAGGGAGCGAGCAGTACTTC
CDR3aa: CASSLDRTGSEQYF

v_gene: TRBV4-3
j_gene: TRBJ1-2
d_gene: .
abundance: .
CDR3nt: TGCGCCAGCAGCCAAGAGACCGGCAGGGCTAACTATGGCTACACCTTC
CDR3aa: CASSQETGRANYGYTF

v_gene: TRBV7-2
j_gene: TRBJ1-1
d_gene: .
abundance: .
CDR3nt: TGTGCCAGCAGCTTACGGTTTGTTCGCACTGAAGCTTTCTTT
CDR3aa: CASSLRFVRTEAFF

v_gene: TRBV4-2
j_gene: TRBJ1-1
d_gene: .
abundance: .
CDR3nt: TGTGCCAGCAGCTCCCCAAAAGTCCGGGACATGGATGAAGCTTTCTTT
CDR3aa: CASSSPKVRDMDEAFF

v_gene: TRBV6-4
j_gene: TRBJ1-5
d_gene: TRBD1
abundance: .
CDR3nt: TGTGCCAGCAGTGTATCAGGGGGCTATCGGTTCAATCAGCCCCAGCATTTT
CDR3aa: CASSVSGGYRFNQPQHF

v_gene: TRBV2
j_gene: TRBJ1-3
d_gene: TRBD1
abundance: few
CDR3nt: TGTGCCAGCAGTGCAGGGGGCACTGGAAACACCATATATTTT
CDR3aa: CASSAGGTGNTIYF

v_gene: TRBV27
j_gene: TRBJ2-7
d_gene: TRBD2
abundance: .
CDR3nt: TGTGCCAGCAGTCCCCATAGCGGGAGGGCCAGGCGGCACGAGCAGTACTTC
CDR3aa: CASSPHSGRARRHEQYF